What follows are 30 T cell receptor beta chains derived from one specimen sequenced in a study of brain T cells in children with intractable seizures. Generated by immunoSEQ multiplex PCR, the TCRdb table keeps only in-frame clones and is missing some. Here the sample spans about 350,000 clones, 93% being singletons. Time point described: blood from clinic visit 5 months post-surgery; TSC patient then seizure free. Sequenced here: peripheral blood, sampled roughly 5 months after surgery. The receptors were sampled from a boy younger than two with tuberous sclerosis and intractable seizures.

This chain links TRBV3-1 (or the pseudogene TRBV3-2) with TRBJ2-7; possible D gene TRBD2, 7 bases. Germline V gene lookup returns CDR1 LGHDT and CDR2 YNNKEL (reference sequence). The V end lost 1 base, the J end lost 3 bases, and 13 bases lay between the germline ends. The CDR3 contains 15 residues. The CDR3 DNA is TGTGCCAGCAGCCAAGGACGGGGGGCGAACTACGAGCAGTACTTC. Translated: CASSQGRGANYEQYF.

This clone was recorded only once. This CDR3 is CASSEVPQGRNTQYF. The CDR3 DNA reads as TGTGCCAGCAGCGAAGTCCCGCAGGGGAGGAATACGCAGTATTTT. J is TRBJ2-3 and V is TRBV9, with D perhaps given as TRBD1 or TRBD2 (6 bases each). This CDR3 has 15 residues. V lost 3 bases and J 7 bases, leaving 18 bases between the germline ends. Germline-derived CDR1 and CDR2 are SGDLS and YYNGEE.

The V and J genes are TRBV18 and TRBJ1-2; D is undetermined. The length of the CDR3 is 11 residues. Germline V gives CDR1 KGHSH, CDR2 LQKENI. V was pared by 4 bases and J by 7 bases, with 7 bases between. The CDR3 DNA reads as TGTGCCAGCTCACGGGAGGGTGGCTACACCTTC. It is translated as CASSREGGYTF.

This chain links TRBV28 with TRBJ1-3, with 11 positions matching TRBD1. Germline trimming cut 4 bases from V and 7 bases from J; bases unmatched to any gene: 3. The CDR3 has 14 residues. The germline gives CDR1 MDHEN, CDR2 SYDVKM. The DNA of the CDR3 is TGTGCCAGCAGTTCCGGGACAGGGGGTAACACCATATATTTT. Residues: CASSSGTGGNTIYF.

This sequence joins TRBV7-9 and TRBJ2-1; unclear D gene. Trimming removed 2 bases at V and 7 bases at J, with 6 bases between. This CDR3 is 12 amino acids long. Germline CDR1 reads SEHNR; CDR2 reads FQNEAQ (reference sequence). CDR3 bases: TGTGCCAGCAGCTTAAAAGGGAATGAGCAGTTCTTC. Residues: CASSLKGNEQFF.

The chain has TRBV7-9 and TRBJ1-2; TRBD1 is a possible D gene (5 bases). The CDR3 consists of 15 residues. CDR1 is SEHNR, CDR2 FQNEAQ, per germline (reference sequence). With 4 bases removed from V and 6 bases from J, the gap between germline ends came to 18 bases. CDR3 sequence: CASSYTRARVDGYTF. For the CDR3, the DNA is TGTGCCAGCAGCTATACACGGGCCAGGGTGGATGGCTACACCTTC.

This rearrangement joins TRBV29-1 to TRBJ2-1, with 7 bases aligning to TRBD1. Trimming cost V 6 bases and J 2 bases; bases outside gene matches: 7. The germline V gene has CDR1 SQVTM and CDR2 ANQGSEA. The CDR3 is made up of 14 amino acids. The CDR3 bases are TGCAGCGTGAGGGAGACAGGGACCTACAATGAGCAGTTCTTC. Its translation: CSVRETGTYNEQFF.

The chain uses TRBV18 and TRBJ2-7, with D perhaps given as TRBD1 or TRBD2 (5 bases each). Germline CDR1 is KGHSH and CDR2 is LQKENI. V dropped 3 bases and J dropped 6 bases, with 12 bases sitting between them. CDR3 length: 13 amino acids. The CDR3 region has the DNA TGTGCCAGCTCACCGGGACCCCTCTCCGAGCAGTACTTC. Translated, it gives CASSPGPLSEQYF.

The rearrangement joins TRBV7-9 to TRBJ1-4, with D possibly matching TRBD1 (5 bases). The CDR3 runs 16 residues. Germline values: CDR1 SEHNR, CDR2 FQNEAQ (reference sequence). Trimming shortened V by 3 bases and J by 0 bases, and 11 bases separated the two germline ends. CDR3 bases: TGTGCCAGCAGCTTGGGACCGATGTCAACTAATGAAAAACTGTTTTTT. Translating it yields CASSLGPMSTNEKLFF.

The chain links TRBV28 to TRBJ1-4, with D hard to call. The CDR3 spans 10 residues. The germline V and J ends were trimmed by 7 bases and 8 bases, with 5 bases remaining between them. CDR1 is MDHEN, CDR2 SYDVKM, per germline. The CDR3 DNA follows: TGTGCCAGCAAAAGAGAAAAACTGTTTTTT. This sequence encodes CASKREKLFF.

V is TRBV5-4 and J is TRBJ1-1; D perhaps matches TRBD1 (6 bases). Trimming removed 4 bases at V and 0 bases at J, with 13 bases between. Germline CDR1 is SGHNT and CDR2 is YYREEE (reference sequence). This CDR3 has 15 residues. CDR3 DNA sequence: TGTGCCAGCAGCCTACAGACAGGAGTGAACACTGAAGCTTTCTTT. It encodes CASSLQTGVNTEAFF.

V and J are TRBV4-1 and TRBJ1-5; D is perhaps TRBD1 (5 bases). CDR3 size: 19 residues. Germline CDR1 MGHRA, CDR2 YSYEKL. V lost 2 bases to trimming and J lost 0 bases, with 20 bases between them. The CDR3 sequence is CASSQRGDVVLNSNQPQHF. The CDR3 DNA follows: TGCGCCAGCAGCCAACGGGGGGACGTTGTATTGAATAGCAATCAGCCCCAGCATTTT.

The CDR3 DNA is TGTGCCAGCAGCTTGGGGGGGATCGTCACCTACGAGCAGTACTTC. This encodes CASSLGGIVTYEQYF. The genes are TRBV7-2 and TRBJ2-7; TRBD2 matches at 7 bases. J was trimmed by 2 bases and V by 3 bases; bases with no gene match: 7. Looked up from germline, CDR1 is SGHTA and CDR2 is FQGNSA. This CDR3 is 15 amino acids long. Variable domain in full (rest from reference TRBV7-2 and TRBJ2-7): GAGVSQSPSNKVTEKGKDVELRCDPISGHTALYWYRQSLGQGLEFLIYFQGNSAPDKSGLPSDRFSAERTGGSVSTLTIQRTQQEDSAVYLCASSLGGIVTYEQYFGPGTRLTVT.

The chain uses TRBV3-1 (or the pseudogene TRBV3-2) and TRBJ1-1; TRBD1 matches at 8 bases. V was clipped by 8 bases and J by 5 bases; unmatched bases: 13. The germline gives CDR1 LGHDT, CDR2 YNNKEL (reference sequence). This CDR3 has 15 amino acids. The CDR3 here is CASRRLTGGRTEAFF. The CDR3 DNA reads TGTGCCAGCCGGAGACTCACAGGGGGGCGGACTGAAGCTTTCTTT.

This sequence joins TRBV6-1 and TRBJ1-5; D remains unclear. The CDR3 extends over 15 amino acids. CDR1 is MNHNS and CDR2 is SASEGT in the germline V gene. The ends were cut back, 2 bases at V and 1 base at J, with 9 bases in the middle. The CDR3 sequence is CASSENIWSNQPQHF. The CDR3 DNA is TGTGCCAGCAGTGAAAATATATGGAGCAATCAGCCCCAGCATTTT.

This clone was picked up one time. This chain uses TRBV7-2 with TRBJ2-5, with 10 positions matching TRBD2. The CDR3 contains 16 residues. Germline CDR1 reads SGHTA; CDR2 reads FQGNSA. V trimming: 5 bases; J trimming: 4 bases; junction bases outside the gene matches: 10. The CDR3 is CASSRVLASGRETQYF. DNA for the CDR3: TGTGCCAGCAGCAGGGTCCTGGCTAGCGGGAGAGAGACCCAGTACTTC.

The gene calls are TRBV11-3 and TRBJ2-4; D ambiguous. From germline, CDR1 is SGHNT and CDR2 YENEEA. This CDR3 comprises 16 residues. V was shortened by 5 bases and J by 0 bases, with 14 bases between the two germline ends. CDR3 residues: CASSAYTEIAKNIQYF. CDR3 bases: TGTGCCAGCAGCGCGTACACTGAAATAGCCAAAAACATTCAGTACTTC.

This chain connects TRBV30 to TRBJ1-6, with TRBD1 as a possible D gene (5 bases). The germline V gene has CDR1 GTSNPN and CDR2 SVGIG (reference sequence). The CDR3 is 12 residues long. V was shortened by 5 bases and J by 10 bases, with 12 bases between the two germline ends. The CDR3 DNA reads TGTGCCTGGGCCCCCGGGGGATCACCCCTCCACTTT. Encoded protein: CAWAPGGSPLHF.

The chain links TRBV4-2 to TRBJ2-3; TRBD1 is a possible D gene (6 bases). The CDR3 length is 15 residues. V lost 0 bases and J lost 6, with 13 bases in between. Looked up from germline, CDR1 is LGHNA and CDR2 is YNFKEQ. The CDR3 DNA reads TGTGCCAGCAGCCAAGAGCCACAGGGAGAGGATACGCAGTATTTT. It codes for CASSQEPQGEDTQYF.

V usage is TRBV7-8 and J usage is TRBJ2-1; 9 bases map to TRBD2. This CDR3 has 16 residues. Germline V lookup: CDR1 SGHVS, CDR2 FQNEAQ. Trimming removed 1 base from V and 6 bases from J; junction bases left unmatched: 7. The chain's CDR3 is CASSLELAGGGNEQFF. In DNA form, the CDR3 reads TGTGCCAGCAGCTTAGAATTGGCGGGAGGGGGCAATGAGCAGTTCTTC.

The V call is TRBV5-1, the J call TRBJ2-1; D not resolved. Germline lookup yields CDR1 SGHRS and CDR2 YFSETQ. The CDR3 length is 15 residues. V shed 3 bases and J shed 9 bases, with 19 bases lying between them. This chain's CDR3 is CASSSLSRDHVEQFF. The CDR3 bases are TGCGCCAGCAGCTCCCTCTCTAGAGATCACGTTGAGCAGTTCTTC.

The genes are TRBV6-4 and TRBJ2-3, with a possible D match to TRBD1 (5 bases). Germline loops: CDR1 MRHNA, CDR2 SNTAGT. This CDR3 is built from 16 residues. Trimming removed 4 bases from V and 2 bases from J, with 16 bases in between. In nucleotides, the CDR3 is TGTGCCAGCAGTGTGGGGTTGACAGTGTCCACAGATACGCAGTATTTT. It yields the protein CASSVGLTVSTDTQYF.

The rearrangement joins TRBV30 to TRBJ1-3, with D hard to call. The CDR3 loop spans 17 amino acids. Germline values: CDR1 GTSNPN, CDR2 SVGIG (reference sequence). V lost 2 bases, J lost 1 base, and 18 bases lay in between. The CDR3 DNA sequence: TGTGCCTGGAGTTCTTCCCTAGGAGGGTGGTCTGGAAACACCATATATTTT. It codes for CAWSSSLGGWSGNTIYF.

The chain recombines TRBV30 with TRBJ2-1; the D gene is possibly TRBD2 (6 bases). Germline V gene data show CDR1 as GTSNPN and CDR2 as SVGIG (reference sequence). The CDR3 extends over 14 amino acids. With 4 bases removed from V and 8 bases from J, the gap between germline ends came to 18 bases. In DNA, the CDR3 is TGTGCCTGGAAACTGGTGGCGGGACCGCATGAGCAGTTCTTC. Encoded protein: CAWKLVAGPHEQFF. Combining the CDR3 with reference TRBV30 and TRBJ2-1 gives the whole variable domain SQTIHQWPATLVQPVGSPLSLECTVEGTSNPNLYWYRQAAGRGLQLLFYSVGIGQISSEVPQNLSASRPQDRQFILSSKKLLLSDSGFYLCAWKLVAGPHEQFFGPGTRLTVL.

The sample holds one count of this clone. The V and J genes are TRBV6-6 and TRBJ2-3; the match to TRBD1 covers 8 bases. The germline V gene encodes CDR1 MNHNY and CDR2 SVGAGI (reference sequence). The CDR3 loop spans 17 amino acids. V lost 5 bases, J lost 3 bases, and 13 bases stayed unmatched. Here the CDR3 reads CASSPFQGAIGTDTQYF. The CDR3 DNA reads TGTGCCAGCAGTCCCTTTCAGGGGGCGATTGGAACAGATACGCAGTATTTT.

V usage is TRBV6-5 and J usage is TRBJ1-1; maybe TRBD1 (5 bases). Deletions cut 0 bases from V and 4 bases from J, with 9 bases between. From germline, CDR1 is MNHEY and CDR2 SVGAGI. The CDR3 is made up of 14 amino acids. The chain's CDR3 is CASSYSSGGTEAFF. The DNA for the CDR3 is TGTGCCAGCAGTTACTCGTCCGGGGGCACTGAAGCTTTCTTT.

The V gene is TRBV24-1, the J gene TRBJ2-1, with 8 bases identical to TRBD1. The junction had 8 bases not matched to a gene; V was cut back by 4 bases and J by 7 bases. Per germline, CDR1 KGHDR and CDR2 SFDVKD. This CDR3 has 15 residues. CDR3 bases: TGTGCCACCAGTGACTTTGGACAGGGAGAAAATGAGCAGTTCTTC. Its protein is CATSDFGQGENEQFF.

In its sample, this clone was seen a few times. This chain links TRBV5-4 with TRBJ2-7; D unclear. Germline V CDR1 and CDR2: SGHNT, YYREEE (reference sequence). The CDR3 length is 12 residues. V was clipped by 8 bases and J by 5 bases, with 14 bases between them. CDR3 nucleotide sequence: TGTGCCAGGACCAAGGGCTGGGACGAGCAGTACTTC. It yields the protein CARTKGWDEQYF.

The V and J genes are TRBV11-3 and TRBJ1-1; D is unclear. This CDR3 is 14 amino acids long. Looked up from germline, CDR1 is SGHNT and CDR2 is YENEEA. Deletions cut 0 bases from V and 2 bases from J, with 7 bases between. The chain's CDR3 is CASSLDRGNTEAFF. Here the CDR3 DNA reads TGTGCCAGCAGCTTAGATCGGGGTAACACTGAAGCTTTCTTT. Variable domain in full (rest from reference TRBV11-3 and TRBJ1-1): EAGVVQSPRYKIIEKKQPVAFWCNPISGHNTLYWYLQNLGQGPELLIRYENEEAVDDSQLPKDRFSAERLKGVDSTLKIQPAELGDSAVYLCASSLDRGNTEAFFGQGTRLTVV.

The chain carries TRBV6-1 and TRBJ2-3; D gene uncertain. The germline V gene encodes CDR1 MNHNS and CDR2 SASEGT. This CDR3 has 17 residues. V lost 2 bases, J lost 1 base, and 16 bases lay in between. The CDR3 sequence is CASSESPWLTRTDTQYF. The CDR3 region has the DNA TGTGCCAGCAGTGAAAGCCCCTGGCTAACGCGCACAGATACGCAGTATTTT.